This is a list of T cell receptor beta chains from one sample in a study of T cells in Graves' hyperthyroidism and ophthalmopathy. TCRdb re-derived calls from the multiplex PCR reads in MiXCR, one entry per CDR3 protein. The table shows roughly 750,000 distinct CDR3 sequences, with about 17% occurring only once. The sample was blood. All receptors derive from a man younger than 35 with Graves' hyperthyroidism. Both conserved end residues are trimmed from each CDR3. The size field is filled for only some rows; it gives once, few, many or a size class.

CDR3 length,clone size,V gene,J gene,CDR3 protein
10,few,TRBV3-1,TRBJ1-2,ASSQWAAGYT
11,many,TRBV28,TRBJ2-3,ASSFEGADTQY
14,.,TRBV4-2,TRBJ1-2,ASSPTGVSTNYGYT
12,.,TRBV9,TRBJ1-1,ASSASGQAKEAF
13,.,TRBV7-9,TRBJ2-1,ASSLASLGGYEQF
10,many,TRBV24-1,TRBJ1-1,ATSDGTGIAF
10,.,TRBV15,TRBJ2-1,ATSRVYNEQF
12,many,TRBV28,TRBJ1-2,ASRHHQGGSGYT
13,many,TRBV11-2,TRBJ2-7,ASSLSPGLIYEQY
12,.,TRBV19,TRBJ2-2,ASSILLGHGELF
14,.,TRBV4-1,TRBJ1-4,ASSQGAVVRSEKLF
13,many,TRBV2,TRBJ2-1,ASSEARDRYNEQF
11,.,TRBV9,TRBJ2-1,ASSGRLAGDQF
11,many,TRBV6-1,TRBJ1-1,ASTDRINTEAF
14,.,TRBV30,TRBJ2-3,AWSPSGLAGTDTQY
12,few,TRBV20-1,TRBJ1-4,SAPRQGTNEKLF
10,many,TRBV7-9,TRBJ2-5,ASNLGGETQY
13,.,TRBV6-1,TRBJ2-5,ASSPTGLAGETQY
13,many,TRBV15,TRBJ2-7,ATSTGLGETYEQY
12,.,TRBV27,TRBJ2-3,ASSWVEDTGTQY
12,many,TRBV2,TRBJ1-6,ASSARGWNSPLH
11,.,TRBV6-1,TRBJ1-2,ASSRSGGYGYT
12,many,TRBV12-3/TRBV12-4,TRBJ1-4,ASSRQGTNEKLF
11,many,TRBV7-9,TRBJ2-7,ASSLQNAYEQY
15,.,TRBV12-3/TRBV12-4,TRBJ1-4,ASSSPAGTGPSEKLF
10,few,TRBV24-1,TRBJ1-2,ATSVDGYGYT
18,.,TRBV11-2,TRBJ2-7,ASSFYICSARTGKSYEQY
11,few,TRBV20-1,TRBJ2-1,SARAGLYNEQF
12,.,TRBV7-2,TRBJ2-5,ASSEESPQETQY
11,many,TRBV29-1,TRBJ2-7,SVEGFGAHEQY
11,many,TRBV7-9,TRBJ2-3,ASSTRRLDTQY
11,many,TRBV15,TRBJ2-7,ATSRVGASEQY
14,few,TRBV5-6,TRBJ2-1,ASSLVRGVAYNEQF
15,.,TRBV28,TRBJ1-1,ASSDYPGQFMNTEAF
14,many,TRBV3-1,TRBJ2-3,ASSATGTGVADTQY
12,few,TRBV30,TRBJ2-7,AWRNRDSSYEQY
11,many,TRBV27,TRBJ1-1,ASSWALGTEAF